The clone carrying this TCR beta chain was found many times. Antigen specificity is unknown. Germline loops: CDR1 SGHTA, CDR2 FQGNSA. V shed 0 bases and J 2 bases; nucleotides not matched to a gene: 1. The CDR3 extends over 15 amino acids. This specimen comes from a study of neurological immune-mediated disorders. Points from the study as a whole: No CDR3 amino acid sequences recurred among expanded clones across subjects, suggesting private repertoires in all groups. Healthy controls had more TCR clonal expansion than multiple sclerosis, which showed the least, whereas HTLV-1-associated myelopathy showed the most.

Synthesis of cDNA used 5'RACE (with 10-nucleotide random UMIs). Per sequencing run, 15-18 subjects together gave over 190 million TCR-beta sequences. TCRdb ran MiXCR on the 5' RACE reads and lists one entry per CDR3 protein. The table records about 71,000 distinct CDR3 sequences, around 13% of them present only once. Time point: longitudinal time-point 1 (baseline). The rearrangement joins TRBV7-2 to TRBJ2-7, with 10 nucleotides matching TRBD2. The sample consisted of PBMCs. The sequence was obtained from a female donor with HTLV-1-associated myelopathy (HAM/TSP). The CDR3 reads CASSLALAGAYEQYF. The CDR3 bases are TGTGCCAGCAGCTTAGCTCTAGCGGGGGCCTACGAGCAGTACTTC.